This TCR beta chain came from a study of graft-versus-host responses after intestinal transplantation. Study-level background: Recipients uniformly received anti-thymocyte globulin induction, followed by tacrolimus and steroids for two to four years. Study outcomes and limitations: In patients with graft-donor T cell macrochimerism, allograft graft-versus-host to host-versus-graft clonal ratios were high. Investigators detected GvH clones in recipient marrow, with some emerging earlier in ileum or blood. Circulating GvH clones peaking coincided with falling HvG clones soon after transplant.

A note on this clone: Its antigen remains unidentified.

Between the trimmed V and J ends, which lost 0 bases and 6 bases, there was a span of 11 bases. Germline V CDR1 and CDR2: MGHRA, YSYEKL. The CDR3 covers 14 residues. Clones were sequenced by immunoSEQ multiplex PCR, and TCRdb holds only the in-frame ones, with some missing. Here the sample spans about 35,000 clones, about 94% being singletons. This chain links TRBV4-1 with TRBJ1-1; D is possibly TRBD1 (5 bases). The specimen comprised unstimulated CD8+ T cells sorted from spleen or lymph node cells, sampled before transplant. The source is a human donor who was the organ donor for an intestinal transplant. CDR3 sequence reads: CASSQEMGGAEAFF. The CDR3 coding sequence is TGCGCCAGCAGCCAAGAAATGGGGGGGGCTGAAGCTTTCTTT.